The clone carrying this T cell receptor (beta chain) was seen many times. This entry comes from a study of CD8 T cells in ankylosing spondylitis. In TCRdb, the 5' RACE reads were re-called with MiXCR into one record per CDR3 protein. Of about 230,000 distinct CDR3 sequences in the sample, roughly 8.2% were seen once. The CDR3 loop spans 14 amino acids. Germline assignment: CDR1 KGHSH and CDR2 LQKENI. The V end was cut by 2 bases, the J end by 2 bases, with 8 bases between. This clonotype was sampled from a female donor with ankylosing spondylitis or in good health (not recorded which). The chain uses TRBV18 and TRBJ2-3, with unresolved D. Input material: blood, either unsorted or a sorted T cell fraction (not recorded which). The CDR3 region is CASSPAPSTDTQYF. The CDR3 DNA reads as TGTGCCAGCTCACCAGCGCCGTCCACAGATACGCAGTATTTT.